This T cell receptor (beta chain) was recovered during a study of cytomegalovirus exposure and HLA in healthy donors. Whole-study results and caveats: Owing to their indistinguishability, certain V segments, notably TRBV6-2 and TRBV6-3, were excluded.

PCR was performed using 60 Vbeta and 13 Jbeta primers. Using immunoSEQ multiplex PCR, the repertoire was profiled, and TCRdb retains in-frame clones only, with some absent. Of more than 100,000 clones listed, 72% are singletons. Points on this clone: What it recognizes is unknown.

J gave up 5 bases and V 6 bases, and 3 bases lay outside the gene matches. Germline CDR1 reads WNHNN; CDR2 reads SYGVQD (reference sequence). The CDR3 has 12 amino acids. The sequenced sample was PBMCs. This rearrangement joins TRBV10-1 to TRBJ2-5; 7 bases align to TRBD2. This receptor was obtained from a middle-aged man in good health and CMV-seropositive. The CDR3 region has the DNA TGCGCCAGCAGCGGGACTACCGAGACCCAGTACTTC. Encoded protein: CASSGTTETQYF.